The clone carrying this T cell receptor (beta chain) occurred a few times. Its antigen is undetermined. The sample originates from a study of T-cell memory formation after mild COVID-19. Study-wide results and limits: Specificity for SARS-CoV-2 was not confirmed among the second-wave clones peaking on day 37. Clones that contracted from day 15 to 85 had balanced CD4/CD8; later expanders were CD4+ biased.

Using constant-segment primers, 5'RACE produced TCR alpha and TCR beta cDNA libraries carrying sample barcodes and UMIs. From the 5' RACE reads, TCRdb called clonotypes with MiXCR, one entry per CDR3 protein. The profile shows 450,000 to 650,000 distinct CDR3 sequences, approximately 19% of them singletons. Germline V gene data show CDR1 as SGHKS and CDR2 as YYEKEE (reference sequence). CDR3 size: 15 residues. V dropped 3 bases and J dropped 5 bases, with 17 bases sitting between them. This clonotype originated in an adult woman who had mild COVID-19 (a few samples of this study predate the infection). Cell type and time point are not known. This chain joins TRBV5-5 and TRBJ1-1; D is unresolved. The sequenced sample consisted of PBMCs or a T cell subset sorted from them (not recorded which). CDR3 in DNA: TGTGCCAGCAGCTCCGGCGCGGGGTTTGATACTGAAGCTTTCTTT. Residues: CASSSGAGFDTEAFF.